This T cell receptor beta chain was captured by sequencing in a study of CD8+CD57+ T cells in acquired aplastic anemia (dated by TCRdb to 2016 to 2019). Regarding the research as a whole: A mean of about 3.2 ug of DNA, ranging from roughly 0.18 to 30 ug, was extracted from sorted CD4+ and CD8+ cells. For healthy donor samples, the average read count was about 9.9 million for CD4+ cells and approximately 11 million for CD8+ cells. The paper's findings and limits, for the study overall: CD8+ Simpson's diversity did not differ significantly between patients and healthy controls (P=0.060). Around 31 CD8+ CDR3 sequences were shared between patients and controls but appeared highly expressed in patients and within their immunodominant clones.

Points on this clonotype: Its cognate antigen has yet to be identified. Lacking the conserved final phenylalanine or tryptophan, this CDR3 likely reflects a read error.

Via the germline V gene, CDR1 is SNHLY and CDR2 FYNNEI. The CDR3 is 14 residues long, counting both termini. The only DNA kept is the CDR3, 42 bases in frame from the first base. Cut back by 2 bases and 3 bases, the V and J ends lie 10 bases apart. TCR beta VDJ combination and CDR3 sequence profiling used genomic DNA as the template. An Illumina HiSeq 2000 was used for TCR repertoire sequencing. The study's own analysis went as follows. TRBV/TRBJ rearrangement plots, CDR3 size and DJ length profiles, and Simpson's diversity index were used to assess repertoires. The most abundant DNA sequence in the deep sequencing data was taken as the immunodominant clone. CDR3 amino acid sequences were screened for sharing across subjects and were compared with published repertoires and the VDJdb database. In-frame beta chains were kept once TCRdb had trimmed the public reads at Q25 with fastp and called clones with MiXCR. One record per CDR3 amino acid sequence lists the most common genes and DNA. The V and J calls and clone size come from TCRdb's table, not from the authors' own analysis. Within this sample are about 81,000 distinct CDR3 sequences, with around 42% of them counted one time only. The biggest ten clones account for over 50% of the sample.

TCR repertoires of sorted CD4+ and CD8+ blood T cells from severe aplastic anemia patients and healthy subjects were deep-sequenced in the study. Ficoll-Paque density gradient centrifugation was used to isolate peripheral blood mononuclear cells. Before DNA extraction, CD4+ and CD8+ T cells were sorted with FACS or magnetic beads. This sequence originates from a human donor in good health, serving as a control. This receptor chain uses TRBV2 and TRBJ2-5; the D gene cannot be named for sure. Sequencing was performed on sorted CD4+, CD8+, or CD8+CD57+ T cells (not recorded which) from PBMCs. The DNA sequence is TGTGCCAGCAGTGAAAAGGGCACGAAAGAGACCCAGTACTAC. This is translated as CASSEKGTKETQYY.